Given below is one TCR beta chain in context. Its matching antigen is unknown. These data are taken from a study of T cell responses to AZD1222 COVID-19 vaccine. Broader study findings: Targeting of unmutated variant regions was reportedly seen in nearly half of spike-specific TCRs.

There are 14 residues in the CDR3. Looked up from germline, CDR1 is MNHEY and CDR2 is SMNVEV (reference sequence). V was pared by 2 bases and J by 4 bases, with 5 bases of the junction left unmatched. Clones were read by immunoSEQ multiplex PCR, and TCRdb kept only the in-frame ones, dropping some. The sample lists roughly 110,000 clones; 88% were seen once. The input for sequencing was peripheral blood, taken 28 days after the second AZD1222 dose. The receptor's source is an adult who received the AZD1222 COVID-19 vaccine. The chain combines TRBV27 with TRBJ2-7; 7 nucleotides match TRBD2. CDR3 region: CASSLGGEKYEQYF. The CDR3 bases are TGTGCCAGCAGTTTAGGGGGGGAGAAATACGAGCAGTACTTC.